The 15 T cell receptor beta chains listed next were all sequenced from one sample in a study of blood T cell repertoires in COVID-19. Libraries were prepared by immunoSEQ multiplex PCR; TCRdb keeps only in-frame clonotypes and omits some of them. The table lists hundreds of thousands of clones, about nine tenths of them singletons. Specimen: PBMCs or T cells enriched from blood (not recorded which). The receptors derive from a woman in her fifties or sixties who had been exposed to COVID-19.

The chain couples TRBV27 to TRBJ1-5, with D possibly matching TRBD1 (5 bases). V lost 2 bases to trimming and J lost 6 bases, with 5 bases between them. This CDR3 contains 12 residues. CDR1 and CDR2 from the germline V gene are MNHEY and SMNVEV (reference sequence). The CDR3 sequence: CASSLRGQPQHF. DNA of the CDR3: TGTGCCAGCAGTTTAAGGGGTCAGCCCCAGCATTTT.

The V call is TRBV20-1, the J call TRBJ2-3; 8 nucleotides align to TRBD2. Germline CDR1 DFQATT, CDR2 SNEGSKA (reference sequence). V lost 3 bases, J lost 2 bases, and 7 bases stayed unmatched. This CDR3 has 15 amino acids. CDR3: CSASKSGGFTDTQYF. CDR3 DNA: TGCAGTGCTAGTAAGAGCGGGGGCTTCACAGATACGCAGTATTTT.

The chain carries TRBV4-1 and TRBJ2-1, with 9 nucleotides matching TRBD1. The CDR3 contains 16 residues. With V trimmed by 2 bases and J by 8 bases, 10 bases remained unmatched. Germline V lookup: CDR1 MGHRA, CDR2 YSYEKL. The CDR3 here is CASSQLFGTGPDEQFF. Written as DNA, the CDR3 is TGCGCCAGCAGCCAATTATTCGGGACAGGGCCCGATGAGCAGTTCTTC.

This chain uses TRBV7-2 with TRBJ1-1; D gene uncertain. Trimming took off 6 bases at V and 0 bases at J, with 11 bases between the two ends. From germline, CDR1 is SGHTA and CDR2 FQGNSA. This CDR3 region has 14 residues. CDR3 sequence: CASSQQPMNTEAFF. CDR3 coding DNA: TGTGCCAGCAGTCAACAGCCCATGAACACTGAAGCTTTCTTT.

The chain carries TRBV10-3 and TRBJ1-3, with TRBD1 matching 7 bases. CDR1 and CDR2 (germline): ENHRY, SYGVKD. V lost 3 bases, J lost 3 bases, and 5 bases stayed unmatched. The CDR3 contains 15 residues. CDR3 amino acids: CAISEMTGSGNTIYF. The CDR3 nucleotides are TGTGCCATCAGTGAAATGACAGGGAGTGGAAACACCATATATTTT.

The chain carries TRBV15 and TRBJ2-7; D not certain. Germline V lookup: CDR1 LNHNV, CDR2 YYDKDF (reference sequence). V was pared by 1 base and J by 4 bases, with 8 bases between. There are 13 residues in the CDR3. CDR3 residues: CATSRGESYEQYF. CDR3 DNA: TGTGCCACCAGCAGAGGAGAAAGTTACGAGCAGTACTTC.

This chain joins TRBV6-1 and TRBJ2-1; D might be TRBD2 (6 bases). Looked up from germline, CDR1 is MNHNS and CDR2 is SASEGT. The CDR3 runs to 14 residues. V lost 1 base and J lost 6, with 10 bases in between. The CDR3 DNA follows: TGTGCCAGCAGTGAAGGTTGGGGGGTCAATGAGCAGTTCTTC. Translation gives CASSEGWGVNEQFF.

The chain carries TRBV10-3 and TRBJ2-7; 9 positions match TRBD1. J was trimmed by 1 base and V by 11 bases; bases with no gene match: 6. CDR1 ENHRY and CDR2 SYGVKD come from the germline V gene. The CDR3 runs 13 residues. CDR3 in amino acids: CAGGDRDSYEQYF. CDR3 coding DNA: TGTGCCGGGGGGGACAGGGATTCCTACGAGCAGTACTTC.

A single count supports this clone. V and J are TRBV6-1 and TRBJ2-5; D possibly corresponds to TRBD2 (5 bases). CDR1 and CDR2 from the germline V gene are MNHNS and SASEGT. The CDR3 contains 14 residues. V shed 2 bases and J shed 1 base, with 8 bases lying between them. The CDR3 nucleotides read TGTGCCAGCAGTGAAACCCTAGCCCAAGAGACCCAGTACTTC. This sequence encodes CASSETLAQETQYF.

This chain connects TRBV3-1 (or the pseudogene TRBV3-2) to TRBJ1-2; TRBD1 is a possible D gene (6 bases). The V gene's germline CDR1 is LGHDT and CDR2 YNNKEL (reference sequence). The length of the CDR3 is 13 residues. Deletions cut 3 bases from V and 5 bases from J, with 10 bases between. CDR3 nucleotide sequence: TGTGCCAGCAGCCAGGGGGCAGCATATGGCTACACCTTC. Protein: CASSQGAAYGYTF.

V usage is TRBV5-1 and J usage is TRBJ2-7; TRBD2 agrees at 7 bases. The CDR3 has 14 amino acids. V lost 3 bases, J lost 5 bases, and 8 bases stayed unmatched. The V gene's germline CDR1 is SGHRS and CDR2 YFSETQ. CDR3 nucleotides: TGCGCCAGCAGCTCGGGTCCCGGGAGGAACGAGCAGTACTTC. Its translation is CASSSGPGRNEQYF.

The CDR3 nucleotides are TGCGCCAGCAGCCAAGGGAGGCAGGGGGCGCGTAATCAGCCCCAGCATTTT. It encodes CASSQGRQGARNQPQHF. V gene TRBV4-1 combines with J gene TRBJ1-5; TRBD1 aligns across 8 bases. Unmatched junction bases numbered 9, after V lost 1 base and J lost 4 bases. This CDR3 comprises 17 residues. Germline loops: CDR1 MGHRA, CDR2 YSYEKL.

The CDR3 reads CASSGRQGYPSTNEKLFF. The CDR3 DNA reads as TGTGCCAGCAGCGGCAGACAGGGATACCCCTCAACTAATGAAAAACTGTTTTTT. The chain recombines TRBV7-9 with TRBJ1-4; 7 positions agree with TRBD1. The V segment lost 5 bases and the J segment 0 bases; nucleotides outside the gene matches: 12. The CDR3 runs 18 residues. Per germline, CDR1 SEHNR and CDR2 FQNEAQ (reference sequence).

V gene TRBV5-1 combines with J gene TRBJ1-2; D is undetermined. The CDR3 spans 16 residues. Germline lookup yields CDR1 SGHRS and CDR2 YFSETQ. V was cut by 4 bases and J by 5 bases, with 21 bases left in between. CDR3: CASSDGTPGVRYGYTF. The CDR3 DNA reads as TGCGCCAGCAGCGACGGTACCCCGGGAGTACGTTATGGCTACACCTTC.

This chain links TRBV5-4 with TRBJ2-5, with D possibly TRBD2 on 6 matching bases. Germline CDR1 is SGHNT and CDR2 is YYREEE (reference sequence). This CDR3 has 14 residues. V lost 3 bases, J lost 2 bases, and 11 bases lay in between. CDR3 sequence (DNA): TGTGCCAGCAGCTGGCGGGGTAGGCAAGAGACCCAGTACTTC. Protein: CASSWRGRQETQYF. The full variable domain, rest sourced from reference TRBV5-4 and TRBJ2-5, is ETGVTQSPTHLIKTRGQQVTLRCSSQSGHNTVSWYQQALGQGPQFIFQYYREEENGRGNFPPRFSGLQFPNYSSELNVNALELDDSALYLCASSWRGRQETQYFGPGTRLLVL.